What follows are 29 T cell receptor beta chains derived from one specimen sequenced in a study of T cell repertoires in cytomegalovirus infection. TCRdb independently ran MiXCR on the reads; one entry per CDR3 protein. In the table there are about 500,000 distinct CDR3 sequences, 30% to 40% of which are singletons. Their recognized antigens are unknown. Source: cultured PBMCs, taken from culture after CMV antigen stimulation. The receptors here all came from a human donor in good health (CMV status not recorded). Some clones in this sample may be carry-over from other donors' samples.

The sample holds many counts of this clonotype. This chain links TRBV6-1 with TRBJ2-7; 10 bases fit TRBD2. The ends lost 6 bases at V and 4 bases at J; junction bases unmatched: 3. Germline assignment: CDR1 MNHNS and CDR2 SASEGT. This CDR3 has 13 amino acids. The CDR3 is CASRLAGVYEQYF. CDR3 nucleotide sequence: TGTGCCAGCAGGCTAGCGGGAGTATACGAGCAGTACTTC.

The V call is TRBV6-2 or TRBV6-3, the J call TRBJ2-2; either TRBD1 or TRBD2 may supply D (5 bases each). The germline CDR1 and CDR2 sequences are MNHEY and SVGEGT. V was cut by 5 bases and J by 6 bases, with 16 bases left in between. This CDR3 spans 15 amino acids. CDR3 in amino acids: CASSNGAQGPGELFF. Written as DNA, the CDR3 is TGTGCCAGCAGTAACGGGGCCCAAGGCCCCGGGGAGCTGTTTTTT.

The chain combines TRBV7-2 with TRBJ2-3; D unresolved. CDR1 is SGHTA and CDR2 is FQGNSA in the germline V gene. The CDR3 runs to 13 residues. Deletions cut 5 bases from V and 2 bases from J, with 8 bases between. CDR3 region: CASSPINTDTQYF. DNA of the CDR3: TGTGCCAGCAGCCCCATCAACACAGATACGCAGTATTTT.

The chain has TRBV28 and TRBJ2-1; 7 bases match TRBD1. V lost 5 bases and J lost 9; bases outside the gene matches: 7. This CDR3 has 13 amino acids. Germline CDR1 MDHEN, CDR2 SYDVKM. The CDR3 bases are TGTGCCAGCAGTAAGACAGGGTGGGGTGAGCAGTTCTTC. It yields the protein CASSKTGWGEQFF.

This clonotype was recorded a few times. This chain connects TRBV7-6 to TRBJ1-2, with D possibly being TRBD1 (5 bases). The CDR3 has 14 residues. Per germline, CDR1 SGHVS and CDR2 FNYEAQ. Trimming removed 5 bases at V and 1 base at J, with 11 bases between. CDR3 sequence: CASSTGALNYGYTF. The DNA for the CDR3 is TGTGCCAGCAGCACCGGGGCTCTTAACTATGGCTACACCTTC.

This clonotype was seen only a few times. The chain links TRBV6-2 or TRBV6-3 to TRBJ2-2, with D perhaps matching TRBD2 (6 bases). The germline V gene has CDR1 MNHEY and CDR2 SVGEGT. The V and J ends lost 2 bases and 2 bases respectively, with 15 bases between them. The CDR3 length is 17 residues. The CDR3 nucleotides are TGTGCCAGCAGTTACGTCTCCGGGACTCGAAACACCGGGGAGCTGTTTTTT. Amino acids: CASSYVSGTRNTGELFF.

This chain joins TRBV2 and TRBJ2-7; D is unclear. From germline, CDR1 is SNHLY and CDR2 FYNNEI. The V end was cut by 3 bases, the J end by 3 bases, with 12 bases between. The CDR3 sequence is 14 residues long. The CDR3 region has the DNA TGTGCCAGCAGTGATCTCCGGACCCTCTACGAGCAGTACTTC. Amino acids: CASSDLRTLYEQYF.

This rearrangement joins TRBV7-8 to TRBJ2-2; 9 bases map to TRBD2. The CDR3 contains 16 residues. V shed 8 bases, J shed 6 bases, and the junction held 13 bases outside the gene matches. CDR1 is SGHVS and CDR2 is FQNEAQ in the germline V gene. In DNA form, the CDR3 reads TGTGCCAGCGCCCGGATTAGCGGGAGCAACGCCGGGGAGCTGTTTTTT. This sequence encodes CASARISGSNAGELFF.

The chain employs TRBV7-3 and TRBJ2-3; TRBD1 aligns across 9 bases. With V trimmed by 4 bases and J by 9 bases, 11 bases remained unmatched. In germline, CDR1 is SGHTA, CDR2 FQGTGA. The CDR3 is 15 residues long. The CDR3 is CASSSTGGESLTQYF. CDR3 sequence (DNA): TGTGCCAGCAGCTCCACAGGGGGCGAATCCCTAACGCAGTATTTT. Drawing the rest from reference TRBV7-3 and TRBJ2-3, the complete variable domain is GAGVSQTPSNKVTEKGKYVELRCDPISGHTALYWYRQSLGQGPEFLIYFQGTGAADDSGLPNDRFFAVRPEGSVSTLKIQRTERGDSAVYLCASSSTGGESLTQYFGPGTRLTVL.

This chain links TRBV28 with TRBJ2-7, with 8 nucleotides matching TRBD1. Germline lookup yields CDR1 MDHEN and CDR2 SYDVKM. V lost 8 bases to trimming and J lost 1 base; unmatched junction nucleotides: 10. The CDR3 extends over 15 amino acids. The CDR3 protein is CASLRLGTGSYEQYF. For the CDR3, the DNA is TGTGCCAGCCTACGCCTCGGGACAGGTTCCTACGAGCAGTACTTC.

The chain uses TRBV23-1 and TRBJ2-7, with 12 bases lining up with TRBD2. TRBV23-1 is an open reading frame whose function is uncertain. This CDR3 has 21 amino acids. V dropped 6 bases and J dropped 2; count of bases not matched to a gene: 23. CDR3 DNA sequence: TGCGCCAGCAGCCATGACTACCGACTAGCGGGAGACACCGCGTGGACCTACGAGCAGTACTTC. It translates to CASSHDYRLAGDTAWTYEQYF.

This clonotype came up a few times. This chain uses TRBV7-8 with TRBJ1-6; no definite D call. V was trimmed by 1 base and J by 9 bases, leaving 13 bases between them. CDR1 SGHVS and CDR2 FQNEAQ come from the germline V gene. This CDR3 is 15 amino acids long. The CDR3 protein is CASSLVGSLVSPLHF. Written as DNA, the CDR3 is TGTGCCAGCAGCTTAGTGGGCAGTCTCGTTTCACCCCTCCACTTT.

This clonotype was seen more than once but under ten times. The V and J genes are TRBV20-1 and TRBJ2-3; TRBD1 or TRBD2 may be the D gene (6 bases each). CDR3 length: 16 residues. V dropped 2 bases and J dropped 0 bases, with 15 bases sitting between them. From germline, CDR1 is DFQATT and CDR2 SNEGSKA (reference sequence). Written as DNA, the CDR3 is TGCAGTGCTAGATCTGCGGGACACCATAGCACAGATACGCAGTATTTT. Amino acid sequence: CSARSAGHHSTDTQYF.

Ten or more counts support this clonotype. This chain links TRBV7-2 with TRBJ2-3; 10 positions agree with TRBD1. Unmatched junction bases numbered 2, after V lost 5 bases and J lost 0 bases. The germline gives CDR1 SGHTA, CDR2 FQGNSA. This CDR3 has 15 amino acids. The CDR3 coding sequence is TGTGCCAGCAGCCGGACAGGGGGGAGCACAGATACGCAGTATTTT. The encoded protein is CASSRTGGSTDTQYF.

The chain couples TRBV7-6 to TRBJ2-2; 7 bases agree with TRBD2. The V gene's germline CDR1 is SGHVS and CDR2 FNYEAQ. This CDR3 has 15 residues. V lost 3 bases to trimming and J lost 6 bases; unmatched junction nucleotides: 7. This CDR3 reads CASSFGASGAGELFF. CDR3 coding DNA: TGTGCCAGCAGCTTTGGGGCCAGCGGGGCCGGGGAGCTGTTTTTT.

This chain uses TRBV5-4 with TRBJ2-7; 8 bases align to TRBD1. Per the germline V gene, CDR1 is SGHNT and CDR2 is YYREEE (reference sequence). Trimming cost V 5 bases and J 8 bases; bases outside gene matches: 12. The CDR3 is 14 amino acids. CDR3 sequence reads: CASRTQGVEEKQYF. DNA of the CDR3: TGTGCCAGCAGGACACAGGGGGTAGAAGAGAAGCAGTACTTC.

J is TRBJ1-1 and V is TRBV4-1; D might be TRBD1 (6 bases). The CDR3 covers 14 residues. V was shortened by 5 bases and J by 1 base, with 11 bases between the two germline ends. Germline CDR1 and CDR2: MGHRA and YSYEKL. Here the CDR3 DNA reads TGCGCCAGCAGCTGGACAGAATCGAACACTGAAGCTTTCTTT. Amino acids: CASSWTESNTEAFF.

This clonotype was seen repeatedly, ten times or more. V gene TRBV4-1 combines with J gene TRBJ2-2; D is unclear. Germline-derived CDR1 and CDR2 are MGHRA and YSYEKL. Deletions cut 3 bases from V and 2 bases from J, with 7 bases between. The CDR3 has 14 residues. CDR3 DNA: TGCGCCAGCAGCCAGGGCACCAACACCGGGGAGCTGTTTTTT. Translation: CASSQGTNTGELFF.

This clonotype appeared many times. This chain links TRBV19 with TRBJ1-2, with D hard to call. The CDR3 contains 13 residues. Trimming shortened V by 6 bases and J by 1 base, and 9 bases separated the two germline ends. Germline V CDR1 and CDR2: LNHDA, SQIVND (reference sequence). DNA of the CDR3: TGTGCCAGTAGGACGACTATTAACTATGGCTACACCTTC. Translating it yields CASRTTINYGYTF.

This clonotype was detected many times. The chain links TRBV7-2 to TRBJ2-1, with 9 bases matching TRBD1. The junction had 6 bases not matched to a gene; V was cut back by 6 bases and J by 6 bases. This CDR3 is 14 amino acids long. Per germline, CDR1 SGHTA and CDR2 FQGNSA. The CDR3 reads CASSLGQGGNEQFF. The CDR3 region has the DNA TGTGCCAGCAGTTTGGGACAGGGAGGCAATGAGCAGTTCTTC.

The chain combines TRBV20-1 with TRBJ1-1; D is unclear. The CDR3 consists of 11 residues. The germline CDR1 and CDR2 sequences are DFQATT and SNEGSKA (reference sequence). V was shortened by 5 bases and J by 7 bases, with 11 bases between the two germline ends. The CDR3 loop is CSAAALGEAFF. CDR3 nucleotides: TGCAGTGCTGCGGCTTTGGGTGAAGCTTTCTTT.

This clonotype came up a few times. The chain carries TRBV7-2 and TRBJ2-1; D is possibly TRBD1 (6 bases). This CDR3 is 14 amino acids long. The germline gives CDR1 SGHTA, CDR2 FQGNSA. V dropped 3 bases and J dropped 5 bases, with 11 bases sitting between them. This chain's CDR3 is CASSFGTSNNEQFF. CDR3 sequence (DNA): TGTGCCAGCAGCTTCGGGACAAGTAACAATGAGCAGTTCTTC.

The CDR3 loop is CASSPRGEGKGYEQYV. The CDR3 DNA sequence: TGTGCCAGCTCACCCAGGGGTGAAGGGAAGGGCTACGAGCAGTACGTC. The chain is built from TRBV18 and TRBJ2-7; tentative D call: TRBD1 (6 bases). This CDR3 has 16 residues. Germline lookup yields CDR1 KGHSH and CDR2 LQKENI. V gave up 3 bases and J gave up 3 bases, with 18 bases separating them.

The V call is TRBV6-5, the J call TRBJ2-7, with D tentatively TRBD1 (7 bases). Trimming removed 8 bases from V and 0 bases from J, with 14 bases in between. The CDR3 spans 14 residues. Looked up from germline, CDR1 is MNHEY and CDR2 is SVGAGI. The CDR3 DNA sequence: TGTGCCAGCGAGCCAGGGGGGAACTCCTACGAGCAGTACTTC. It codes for CASEPGGNSYEQYF.

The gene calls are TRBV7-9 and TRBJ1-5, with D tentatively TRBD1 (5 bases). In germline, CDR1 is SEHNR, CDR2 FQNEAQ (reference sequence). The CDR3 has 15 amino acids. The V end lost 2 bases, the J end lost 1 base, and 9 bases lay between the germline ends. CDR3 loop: CASSLSGMSNQPQHF. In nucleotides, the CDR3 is TGTGCCAGCAGCTTATCAGGGATGAGCAATCAGCCCCAGCATTTT.

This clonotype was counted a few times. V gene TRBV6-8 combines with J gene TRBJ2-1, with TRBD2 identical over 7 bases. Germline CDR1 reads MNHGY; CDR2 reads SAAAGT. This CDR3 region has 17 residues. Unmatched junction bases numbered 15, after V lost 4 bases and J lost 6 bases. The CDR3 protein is CASSSFEGLSTANEQFF. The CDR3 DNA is TGTGCCAGCAGTTCCTTCGAGGGACTATCGACGGCCAATGAGCAGTTCTTC.

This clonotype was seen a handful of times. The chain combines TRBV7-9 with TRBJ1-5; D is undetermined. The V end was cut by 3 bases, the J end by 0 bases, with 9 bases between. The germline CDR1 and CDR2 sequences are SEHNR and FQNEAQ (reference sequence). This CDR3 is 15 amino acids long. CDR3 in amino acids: CASSFGDYSNQPQHF. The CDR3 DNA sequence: TGTGCCAGCAGCTTCGGCGATTATAGCAATCAGCCCCAGCATTTT.

CDR3 in amino acids: CASSLARLAGKGVPYEQYF. The DNA of the CDR3 is TGTGCCAGCAGCTTAGCCCGACTAGCGGGTAAGGGAGTTCCCTACGAGCAGTACTTC. The rearrangement uses TRBV7-2 and TRBJ2-7, with 10 bases aligning to TRBD2. Germline trimming cut 0 bases from V and 2 bases from J; bases unmatched to any gene: 13. The CDR3 consists of 19 residues. The germline CDR1 and CDR2 sequences are SGHTA and FQGNSA.

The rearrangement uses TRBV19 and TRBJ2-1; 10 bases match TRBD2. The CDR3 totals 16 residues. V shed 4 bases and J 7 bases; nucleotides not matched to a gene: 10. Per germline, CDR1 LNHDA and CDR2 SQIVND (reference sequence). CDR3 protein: CASSSRGAGGPNEQFF. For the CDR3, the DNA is TGTGCCAGTAGTAGTCGCGGAGCGGGAGGGCCAAATGAGCAGTTCTTC.